This T cell receptor (beta chain) was identified in a study of shared clonotypes between healthy human individuals (dated by TCRdb to 2020 to 2021). Turning to the overall study: The cohort comprised a couple of women and a few men aged 18 to 49 years. Libraries were prepared and TCR repertoires were sequenced by different laboratories using diverse techniques, in order to increase sequencing depth and limit assay-specific biases. For each donor, CD4 naive and CD4 memory were each run on three plates, CD8 naive on two plates, and CD8 memory on one plate. Per donor, leukapheresis produced somewhere between about 0.9 and 10 billion PBMCs. To estimate repertoire size and how much clonotype sharing occurs between individuals, the study deeply sequenced the blood TCR repertoires of five healthy adults. Here is what the overall study found, with its caveats: Only blood was sampled, and tissue TCR repertoires likely differ from those in blood. Based on pairwise subsampling, the degree of clonotype sharing among donors was expected to be affected by sequencing depth. Larger estimated clonotype richness was generally found for naive subsets than for memory subsets. Clonotypes shared by all four sorted-subset donors showed higher generation probabilities than non-shared clonotypes. Across several donors, around 5% of naive CD4, roughly 3.3% of naive CD8, roughly 2.2% of memory CD4, and about 0.4% of memory CD8 clonotypes were shared. Rarefaction of sorted-subset datasets indicated incomplete sequencing despite the large sequencing depth. Because the study included a small number of donors, the genetic and exposure-history diversity represented was limited.

The CDR3 sequence holds 14 residues, the cysteine and phenylalanine included. CDR3 DNA only is kept here, 42 bases in frame from base 1. In the germline V gene (reference sequence), CDR1 corresponds to LNHDA and CDR2 to SQIVND. Relative to germline, V is missing 4 bases and J is missing 4 bases, with 5 bases of the junction outside any gene match. TCR CDR3 regions were amplified from genomic DNA by multiplex PCR using the deep immunoSEQ assay. For each cell subset, the extracted genomic DNA was distributed evenly across all wells of several immunoSEQ 96-well plates, and each plate served as one replicate. For sorted subsets, about 220 ng of genomic DNA, equivalent to about 30,000 T cell genomes, went into each replicate PCR. Purified libraries were measured with a Qubit 3.0 fluorometer, size-checked on a Bioanalyzer 2100, and measured again with the KAPA Library Quantification kit. Each immunoSEQ 96-well plate was sequenced on its own single-read 150-cycle Illumina NextSeq 550 flow cell. Regarding the original processing steps: Because the immunoSEQ output included only junctional sequences and no quality scores, the filtering could not be the same as the filtering used for full-length reads. Sequences were annotated with PyIR, a Python wrapper for IgBLAST v1.9, and V/J genes and CDR3 were assigned using IMGT germline references. Reads with weak V/J assignments (E-value above 1e-6), missing CDR3, stop codons, out-of-frame junctions, or ambiguous translated residues were removed. V3J clonotypes were defined as sequences sharing an identical inferred V gene, J gene, and CDR3 amino acid sequence. To compute the percentage overlap between repertoires, the number of shared unique clonotypes was divided by the size of the smaller repertoire. Three approaches were used to assess repertoire richness: RTK rarefaction, the Chao1 estimator, and Recon v2.1 estimates of unobserved clonotypes. OLGA was used to compute generation probabilities for all TCRbeta clonotypes that the gDNA method yielded from four donors. What TCRdb holds here is the immuneACCESS table cut down to in-frame rearrangements. Part of the clones is not present; checked against another copy, under half of the missing clones reflect an unresolved V gene, and the others are unexplained. Clonal size and the V and J genes are those of that table, whereas D and trimming came from the DNA. This sample comprises 2 million to 2.5 million clones, less than 95% of them detected only once. The biggest ten clones account for 0.3% to 0.4% of the sample.

As to this clone: What this receptor recognizes is not known. Per-base quality was not reported, and no clone a single base away is much larger than it.

Healthy HIV-negative adults with no recently reported acute infections or vaccinations were included as donors. Every donor was a Caucasian adult living in Nashville, Tennessee, USA. Magnetic negative selection was used to enrich CD4+ T cells, after which naive cells were positively selected on CD45RA and the negative fraction became the memory subset. After blood collection by leukapheresis, PBMCs were isolated using Ficoll-Histopaque density gradient centrifugation and then cryopreserved in the vapor phase of liquid nitrogen. Analytical flow cytometry was used to check the purity and quantity of every magnetically sorted T cell population. From each sorted fraction, genomic DNA was isolated and quantified by UV absorbance on a Nanodrop 2000c.

The TCR sequence derives from a man aged 18 to 29 in good health. Some clones in this sample may be carry-over from other donors' samples. The chain is assembled from TRBV19 and TRBJ1-2, with 8 bases aligning to TRBD1. Material for sequencing was naive CD4+ T cells from PBMCs. The meaning of the sample's cell subset or site label: CD45RA+ positively selected. At the DNA level, the sequence is TGTGCCAGTAGTAAGACAGGGGAAACCTATGGCTACACCTTC. Its product reads: CASSKTGETYGYTF.